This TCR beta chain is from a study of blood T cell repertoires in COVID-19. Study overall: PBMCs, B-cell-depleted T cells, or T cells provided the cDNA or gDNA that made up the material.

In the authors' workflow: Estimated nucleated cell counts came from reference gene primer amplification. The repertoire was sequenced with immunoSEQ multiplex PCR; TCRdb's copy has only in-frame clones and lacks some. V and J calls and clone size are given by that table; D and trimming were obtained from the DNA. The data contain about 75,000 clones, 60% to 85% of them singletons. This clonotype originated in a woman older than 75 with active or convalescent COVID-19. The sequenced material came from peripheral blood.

The CDR3 sequence is CASSLGGEHPFTGFYEQYF. In nucleotides, the CDR3 is TGCGCCAGCAGCTTGGGGGGCGAACACCCTTTCACAGGTTTCTACGAGCAGTACTTC. The V gene is TRBV5-1, the J gene TRBJ2-7, with a possible D match to TRBD1 (5 bases). V was cut by 0 bases and J by 3 bases, with 25 bases left in between. CDR1 SGHRS and CDR2 YFSETQ come from the germline V gene. The CDR3 loop spans 19 amino acids.